Sequencing of this T cell receptor (beta chain) was carried out in a study of PD-1 blockade in classical Hodgkin lymphoma. J lost 4 bases, V lost 5 bases, and 6 bases had no gene match. From germline, CDR1 is LGHNA and CDR2 YNFKEQ. The CDR3 consists of 15 residues. Time point of the sample: cycle 4 day 1 (C4D1), after less than seven weeks of nivolumab. Each patient relapsed following autologous stem cell transplantation, and prior brentuximab vedotin exposure differed. Best responses included complete response and partial response; otherwise, the best response was progressive disease. Method: immunoSEQ multiplex PCR; TCRdb's copy keeps in-frame clones and lacks some. The sample lists some 24,000 clones, approximately 70% occurring once.

This receptor was taken from a human donor with classical Hodgkin lymphoma. The sample was peripheral blood mononuclear cells (PBMCs), taken before the fourth cycle of nivolumab. This rearrangement joins TRBV4-2 to TRBJ1-4; 8 nucleotides align to TRBD1. This CDR3 reads CASSIGQGLNEKLFF. The CDR3 DNA sequence: TGTGCCAGCAGCATAGGACAGGGACTTAATGAAAAACTGTTTTTT.